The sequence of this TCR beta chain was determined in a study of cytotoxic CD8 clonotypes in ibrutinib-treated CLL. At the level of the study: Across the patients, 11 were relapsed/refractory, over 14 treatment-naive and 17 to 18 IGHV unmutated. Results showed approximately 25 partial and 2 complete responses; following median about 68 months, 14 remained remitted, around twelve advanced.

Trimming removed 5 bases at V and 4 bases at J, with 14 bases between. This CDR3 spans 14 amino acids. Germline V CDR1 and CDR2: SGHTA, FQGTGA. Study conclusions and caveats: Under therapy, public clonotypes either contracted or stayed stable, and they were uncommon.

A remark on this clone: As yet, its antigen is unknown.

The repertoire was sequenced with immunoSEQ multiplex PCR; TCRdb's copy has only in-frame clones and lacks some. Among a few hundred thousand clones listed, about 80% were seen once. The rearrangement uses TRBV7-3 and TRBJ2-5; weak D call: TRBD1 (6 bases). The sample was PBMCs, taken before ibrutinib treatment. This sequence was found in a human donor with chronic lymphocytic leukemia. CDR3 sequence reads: CASSKGQSPETQYF. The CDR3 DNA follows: TGTGCCAGCAGCAAAGGACAGTCCCCAGAGACCCAGTACTTC.